This is a list of T cell receptor beta chains from one sample in a study of cytomegalovirus exposure and HLA in healthy donors. Profiling relied on immunoSEQ multiplex PCR, and the TCRdb table lists in-frame clones only, not all of them. This sample yields 120,000 or so clones, of which 81% are seen a single time; 1.5% to 2% belongs to the top ten. Sequencing was carried out using PBMCs. These receptors originate from a man aged 35 to 55 in good health and CMV-seronegative. Both conserved end residues are trimmed from each CDR3.

V,J,CDR3
TRBV7-6,TRBJ2-3,ASCVGQGTDTQY
TRBV5-1,TRBJ2-1,ASSLSGGTGLDEQF
TRBV14,TRBJ2-3,ASSQEGRSDTQY
TRBV10-1,TRBJ1-1,ASSRRGTEAF
TRBV4-1,TRBJ1-1,ASSQDSPGDTEAF
TRBV21-1,TRBJ2-1,ASSQTRSSYNEQF
TRBV15,TRBJ2-5,ATSGGNSGSAETQY
TRBV5-4,TRBJ2-5,ASRKTGGGETQY
TRBV5-4,TRBJ2-2,ASIPGTGDTGELF
TRBV27,TRBJ2-3,ASRSSGASTDTQY
TRBV30,TRBJ2-4,AWSPVGGHENSQY
TRBV18,TRBJ1-1,ASSPPRTGPTEAF
TRBV18,TRBJ2-1,ASSPSSGGRRGQF
TRBV9,TRBJ2-5,ASSAGGGQETQY
TRBV5-6,TRBJ1-5,ASSFGSAGGNQPQH
TRBV7-2,TRBJ1-1,ASSFSGNTEAF
TRBV25-1,TRBJ1-1,ASSEQGQPEAF
TRBV7-9,TRBJ2-7,ASSPRNSGVYEQY
TRBV18,TRBJ1-5,ASSPPRRGGISQPQH
TRBV28,TRBJ1-3,ASSPTGLGLSGNTIY
TRBV25-1,TRBJ2-6,ASSETGSGANGLT
TRBV2,TRBJ2-4,ASRDREDKNIQY
TRBV6-1,TRBJ2-3,ASSPGQEIDTQY
TRBV11-2,TRBJ2-2,ASSLERRGTRSGELF
TRBV19,TRBJ2-2,ASTQFLWGAQTGELF
TRBV11-2,TRBJ2-1,ASSQDIRGNEQF
TRBV2,TRBJ2-3,ASSTGVTDTQY
TRBV7-8,TRBJ2-2,ASSLIAGANTGELF
TRBV30,TRBJ1-2,AWRSQGADGYT
TRBV4-1,TRBJ1-1,ASSGREVPVTEAF
TRBV19,TRBJ1-4,ASSIRPEFFEKLF
TRBV10-3,TRBJ2-1,AISDSGTSVYNEQF
TRBV11-2,TRBJ2-2,ASSPLLTGELF
TRBV28,TRBJ2-2,ASSPTGTFTGELF
TRBV10-3,TRBJ1-1,AISETGKNTEAF
TRBV27,TRBJ2-1,ASSDFRVGGEQF
TRBV7-6,TRBJ1-1,ASSLGQGAYEAF
TRBV29-1,TRBJ2-7,SVIGQGVTYEQY
TRBV7-9,TRBJ1-1,ASSVGQGNTEAF
TRBV30,TRBJ1-5,AWRDKDRANQPQH
TRBV5-8,TRBJ2-7,ASSRTGVSYEQY
TRBV2,TRBJ2-5,ASSDRTSGLEQY
TRBV6-5,TRBJ2-1,ASSPRLYSYNEQF
TRBV5-1,TRBJ1-3,ASSLVTGAGNTIY
TRBV5-4,TRBJ2-5,ASSLRSTGETQY
TRBV5-1,TRBJ2-1,ASSLLGSSYNEQF
TRBV7-2,TRBJ1-3,ASSLLISGNTIY
TRBV27,TRBJ2-3,ASSGQLTDTQY
TRBV27,TRBJ2-7,ASSSSGQTYEQY
TRBV6-6,TRBJ2-7,ASSSGTGTYEQY
TRBV10-1,TRBJ2-3,ASSASQLARAQY
TRBV5-6,TRBJ2-5,ASSTGNQETQY
TRBV7-2,TRBJ2-3,ASSSFQRGEHTDTQY
TRBV6-4,TRBJ2-7,ASRPLAGVSYEQY